Each of the 29 T cell receptor beta chains below was sequenced from the same sample in a study of blood T cell repertoires in COVID-19. The method was immunoSEQ multiplex PCR; TCRdb's version includes in-frame clones alone and lacks a portion of them. This sample has roughly 500,000 clones; 75% to 90% occur once, and the top ten carry more than 3%. The specimen sequenced was peripheral blood. The receptors come from a human donor in a cohort sampled during active COVID-19.

The CDR3 sequence is CASSQGQVAGVAGELFF. In nucleotides, the CDR3 is TGTGCCAGCAGCCAAGGCCAAGTAGCGGGAGTTGCCGGGGAGCTGTTTTTT. The chain is built from TRBV3-1 (or the pseudogene TRBV3-2) and TRBJ2-2; 9 bases agree with TRBD2. Germline V gene sequence: CDR1 LGHDT, CDR2 YNNKEL (reference sequence). The CDR3 runs 17 residues. J gave up 6 bases and V 1 base, and 9 bases lay outside the gene matches.

This chain links TRBV29-1 with TRBJ1-4, with no clear D. This CDR3 spans 16 amino acids. V gave up 7 bases and J gave up 4 bases, with 22 bases separating them. The germline V gene encodes CDR1 SQVTM and CDR2 ANQGSEA. CDR3 protein: CSAAGRASWGNEKLFF. CDR3 nucleotide sequence: TGCAGCGCCGCGGGTCGCGCCTCCTGGGGTAATGAAAAACTGTTTTTT.

The chain recombines TRBV19 with TRBJ1-1; maybe TRBD1 (6 bases). This CDR3 spans 16 amino acids. Trimming removed 6 bases from V and 5 bases from J, with 22 bases in between. Looked up from germline, CDR1 is LNHDA and CDR2 is SQIVND (reference sequence). For the CDR3, the DNA is TGTGCCAGTAGGCTGAGGGGGTTCGAGGGGTGGACTGAAGCTTTCTTT. This codes for CASRLRGFEGWTEAFF.

V and J are TRBV11-1 and TRBJ2-7; 7 bases map to TRBD2. With V trimmed by 6 bases and J by 4 bases, 0 bases remained unmatched. The CDR3 is 11 residues long. Germline loops: CDR1 SGHAT, CDR2 FQDESV (reference sequence). CDR3 in DNA: TGTGCCAGCAGGCGGGAGTACGAGCAGTACTTC. Its protein is CASRREYEQYF. The variable domain in full, with the rest retrieved from reference TRBV11-1 and TRBJ2-7, is EAEVAQSPRYKITEKSQAVAFWCDPISGHATLYWYRQILGQGPELLVQFQDESVVDDSQLPKDRFSAERLKGVDSTLKIQPAELGDSAMYLCASRREYEQYFGPGTRLTVT.

V and J are TRBV7-9 and TRBJ2-3, with D uncertain. This CDR3 has 14 amino acids. Germline CDR1 reads SEHNR; CDR2 reads FQNEAQ (reference sequence). The V gene lost 0 bases and the J gene lost 2 bases, with 6 bases spanning the gap. CDR3 in amino acids: CASSLASLTDTQYF. In nucleotides, the CDR3 is TGTGCCAGCAGCTTAGCGTCCCTCACAGATACGCAGTATTTT. The full variable domain, in which reference TRBV7-9 and TRBJ2-3 provide the parts outside the CDR3, is DTGVSQNPRHKITKRGQNVTFRCDPISEHNRLYWYRQTLGQGPEFLTYFQNEAQLEKSRLLSDRFSAERPKGSFSTLEIQRTEQGDSAMYLCASSLASLTDTQYFGPGTRLTVL.

This clone was observed a single time. The V call is TRBV19, the J call TRBJ2-7; the match to TRBD2 covers 7 bases. This CDR3 comprises 15 residues. Trimming removed 7 bases from V and 2 bases from J; junction bases left unmatched: 11. Germline loops: CDR1 LNHDA, CDR2 SQIVND (reference sequence). This chain's CDR3 is CASTELGRAPYEQYF. CDR3 DNA: TGTGCCAGTACCGAGCTGGGGAGGGCCCCCTACGAGCAGTACTTC. Full variable domain (rest looked up from reference TRBV19 and TRBJ2-7): DGGITQSPKYLFRKEGQNVTLSCEQNLNHDAMYWYRQDPGQGLRLIYYSQIVNDFQKGDIAEGYSVSREKKESFPLTVTSAQKNPTAFYLCASTELGRAPYEQYFGPGTRLTVT.

V gene TRBV7-2 combines with J gene TRBJ2-1; D is perhaps TRBD1 (5 bases). Trimming took 6 bases from V and 3 from J, leaving 12 bases between them. The germline V gene encodes CDR1 SGHTA and CDR2 FQGNSA. The CDR3 loop spans 14 amino acids. CDR3 region: CASSASQGYNEQFF. The CDR3 region has the DNA TGTGCCAGCAGTGCCAGTCAGGGCTACAATGAGCAGTTCTTC.

The chain carries TRBV7-9 and TRBJ2-5, with D unresolved. The CDR3 sequence is 12 residues long. Trimming left V 0 bases short and J 5 bases short, with 4 bases between. The germline CDR1 and CDR2 sequences are SEHNR and FQNEAQ (reference sequence). This CDR3 reads CASSLALETQYF. The CDR3 DNA follows: TGTGCCAGCAGCTTAGCTCTGGAGACCCAGTACTTC.

The rearrangement links TRBV7-2 to TRBJ1-1, with 8 bases identical to TRBD1. V was clipped by 5 bases and J by 4 bases; unmatched bases: 12. Germline V gene lookup returns CDR1 SGHTA and CDR2 FQGNSA. The CDR3 totals 16 residues. Here the CDR3 reads CASSQTGVRLGTEAFF. The CDR3 DNA is TGTGCCAGCAGCCAGACAGGGGTTAGATTGGGCACTGAAGCTTTCTTT.

A note on this clone: Relative to the germline gene, one junction end is altered; a read error may explain this. This rearrangement joins TRBV18 to TRBJ1-2, with D unresolved. This CDR3 spans 13 amino acids. Germline-derived CDR1 and CDR2 are KGHSH and LQKENI. In nucleotides, the CDR3 is TGTGCCAGCTCACTGTCAGGACTTACCCAGTTTCCCTTC. This codes for CASSLSGLTQFPF.

The chain uses TRBV3-1 (or the pseudogene TRBV3-2) and TRBJ2-6; 10 bases are shared with TRBD1. Looked up from germline, CDR1 is LGHDT and CDR2 is YNNKEL (reference sequence). With 1 base clipped from V and 4 bases from J, the junction kept 7 bases outside the gene matches. This CDR3 contains 18 residues. CDR3 DNA: TGTGCCAGCAGCCAAGTCCCGGGACAGGGGACCGGGGCCAACGTCCTGACTTTC. It is translated as CASSQVPGQGTGANVLTF.

The chain joins TRBV30 to TRBJ2-7; weak D call: TRBD2 (5 bases). From germline, CDR1 is GTSNPN and CDR2 SVGIG (reference sequence). V dropped 1 base and J dropped 0 bases, with 16 bases sitting between them. CDR3 length: 16 residues. The CDR3 DNA sequence: TGTGCCTGGAGTGCCCCCCTTTGGGAGAGCTCCTACGAGCAGTACTTC. Its translation: CAWSAPLWESSYEQYF.

This chain connects TRBV7-3 to TRBJ2-2, with TRBD2 identical over 16 bases. The CDR3 has 20 residues. Per the germline V gene, CDR1 is SGHTA and CDR2 is FQGTGA. Unmatched junction bases numbered 9, after V lost 1 base and J lost 4 bases. CDR3 in amino acids: CASSLSSGTSGRAVTGELFF. In DNA, the CDR3 is TGTGCCAGCAGCTTAAGCTCCGGGACTAGCGGGAGGGCCGTCACCGGGGAGCTGTTTTTT.

V is TRBV7-9 and J is TRBJ2-5; 10 bases agree with TRBD2. Germline trimming cut 1 base from V and 2 bases from J; bases unmatched to any gene: 10. Germline V gene lookup returns CDR1 SEHNR and CDR2 FQNEAQ (reference sequence). CDR3 length: 18 amino acids. This chain's CDR3 is CASSLVRETSGRQETQYF. CDR3 DNA sequence: TGTGCCAGCAGCTTAGTCAGAGAGACTAGCGGGCGACAAGAGACCCAGTACTTC. The whole variable domain, filled in from reference TRBV7-9 and TRBJ2-5, reads DTGVSQNPRHKITKRGQNVTFRCDPISEHNRLYWYRQTLGQGPEFLTYFQNEAQLEKSRLLSDRFSAERPKGSFSTLEIQRTEQGDSAMYLCASSLVRETSGRQETQYFGPGTRLLVL.

This sequence joins TRBV28 and TRBJ1-2; 9 bases map to TRBD1. Trimming at V came to 5 bases and at J to 0 bases, leaving 13 bases not matched to a gene. CDR1 MDHEN and CDR2 SYDVKM come from the germline V gene. The CDR3 contains 18 residues. CDR3 residues: CASSRTGTGTKANYGYTF. In nucleotides, the CDR3 is TGTGCCAGCAGTCGTACCGGGACAGGGACGAAGGCTAACTATGGCTACACCTTC.

The chain joins TRBV7-2 to TRBJ1-1; the D gene is possibly TRBD1 (5 bases). This CDR3 region has 15 residues. V was shortened by 1 base and J by 5 bases, with 14 bases between the two germline ends. Per the germline V gene, CDR1 is SGHTA and CDR2 is FQGNSA. The CDR3 loop reads CASSLGQGMRTEAFF. The CDR3 nucleotides read TGTGCCAGCAGCTTAGGCCAGGGAATGAGAACTGAAGCTTTCTTT.

The chain is built from TRBV24-1 and TRBJ1-2; D is unresolved. The CDR3 runs 15 residues. The germline V gene encodes CDR1 KGHDR and CDR2 SFDVKD. The ends were cut back, 4 bases at V and 0 bases at J, with 11 bases in the middle. In nucleotides, the CDR3 is TGTGCCACCAGTGACGGGGTCCTATCTAACTATGGCTACACCTTC. Translation gives CATSDGVLSNYGYTF.

The V call is TRBV30, the J call TRBJ1-1; TRBD1 agrees at 7 bases. V dropped 8 bases and J dropped 5; count of bases not matched to a gene: 11. Germline V gene lookup returns CDR1 GTSNPN and CDR2 SVGIG (reference sequence). The CDR3 totals 13 residues. The DNA of the CDR3 is TGTGCCGGAGAGACAGGGTTGGGGACTGAAGCTTTCTTT. Translation: CAGETGLGTEAFF.

Here the CDR3 DNA reads TGTGCCAGCAGTTACGGCACTACCTACGAGCAGTACTTC. Its protein is CASSYGTTYEQYF. J is TRBJ2-7 and V is TRBV27, with unresolved D. Germline assignment: CDR1 MNHEY and CDR2 SMNVEV (reference sequence). Trimming stripped 4 bases from V and 2 bases from J, with 9 bases between. CDR3 size: 13 residues.

The gene calls are TRBV5-1 and TRBJ1-5; weak D call: TRBD1 (5 bases). Germline V lookup: CDR1 SGHRS, CDR2 YFSETQ. The CDR3 totals 13 residues. Between the trimmed V and J ends, which lost 0 bases and 9 bases, there was a span of 10 bases. Here the CDR3 DNA reads TGCGCCAGCAGCTTGGAGGAGGGACGGCCCCAGCATTTT. It codes for CASSLEEGRPQHF.

The chain combines TRBV21-1 with TRBJ2-5; the table names TRBD1, a call not compared with the DNA. TRBV21-1 is an annotated pseudogene. The CDR3 totals 14 residues. CDR3 nucleotides: TGTGCCAGCAGCCTAACCTACGCAGGAGAGACCCAGTACTTC. Translated: CASSLTYAGETQYF.

The chain combines TRBV19 with TRBJ2-7, with 7 bases matching TRBD1. V lost 5 bases, J lost 6 bases, and 16 bases stayed unmatched. The CDR3 totals 16 residues. The germline gives CDR1 LNHDA, CDR2 SQIVND (reference sequence). CDR3 DNA: TGTGCCAGTAGTGCTCAAGCGACAGGGAACTCGGGCGAGCAGTACTTC. The encoded protein is CASSAQATGNSGEQYF.

This sequence joins TRBV18 and TRBJ1-2; the match to TRBD1 covers 8 bases. The CDR3 loop spans 15 amino acids. V shed 8 bases, J shed 3 bases, and the junction held 11 bases outside the gene matches. The germline V gene encodes CDR1 KGHSH and CDR2 LQKENI. CDR3 residues: CASTPAAGGDYGYTF. CDR3 nucleotide sequence: TGTGCCAGCACCCCCGCGGCAGGGGGCGACTATGGCTACACCTTC.

V is TRBV30 and J is TRBJ1-2, with 10 bases fitting TRBD1. Germline assignment: CDR1 GTSNPN and CDR2 SVGIG (reference sequence). This CDR3 is 15 amino acids long. The J segment lost 4 bases and the V segment lost 4 bases, leaving 9 bases of the junction unmatched. The DNA for the CDR3 is TGTGCCTGGAAAGGGACAGGGGAGGACCGCTATGGCTACACCTTC. It codes for CAWKGTGEDRYGYTF.

Here the CDR3 DNA reads TGTGCCACCAGCAGAGATAGTGGGAGGACAGATACGCAGTATTTT. Encoded protein: CATSRDSGRTDTQYF. V gene TRBV15 combines with J gene TRBJ2-3; possible D gene TRBD2, 6 bases. Germline V CDR1 and CDR2: LNHNV, YYDKDF (reference sequence). The CDR3 consists of 15 residues. V lost 0 bases and J 3 bases, leaving 10 bases between the germline ends.

V is TRBV6-2 or TRBV6-3 and J is TRBJ1-1; 7 bases are a match to TRBD1. J gave up 0 bases and V 5 bases, and 6 bases lay outside the gene matches. The CDR3 spans 15 residues. The germline gives CDR1 MNHEY, CDR2 SVGEGT. The CDR3 nucleotides are TGTGCCAGCAGTCCCCGGGACAGCATGAACACTGAAGCTTTCTTT. Encoded protein: CASSPRDSMNTEAFF.

The chain combines TRBV6-2 or TRBV6-3 with TRBJ1-5; TRBD1 agrees at 7 bases. The CDR3 extends over 15 amino acids. Unmatched junction bases numbered 7, after V lost 2 bases and J lost 6 bases. The germline V gene has CDR1 MNHEY and CDR2 SVGEGT. CDR3 sequence (DNA): TGTGCCAGCAGTTACGGTCGGACAGGTACTCAGCCCCAGCATTTT. Translated, it gives CASSYGRTGTQPQHF.

This clone was seen just once. This chain connects TRBV7-2 to TRBJ2-7, with TRBD1 matching 7 bases. The CDR3 is 14 amino acids. The junction had 7 bases not matched to a gene; V was cut back by 7 bases and J by 1 base. The germline CDR1 and CDR2 sequences are SGHTA and FQGNSA. For the CDR3, the DNA is TGTGCCAGCACCACGACAGGGAATTCCTACGAGCAGTACTTC. Protein product: CASTTTGNSYEQYF.

The table lists this clone with a few counts. This chain connects TRBV29-1 to TRBJ1-3, with a weak D call TRBD1 (6 bases). The CDR3 sequence is 14 residues long. Germline V lookup: CDR1 SQVTM, CDR2 ANQGSEA. Trimming took off 5 bases at V and 0 bases at J, with 11 bases between the two ends. CDR3 sequence reads: CSVYGQSSGNTIYF. In nucleotides, the CDR3 is TGCAGCGTTTACGGACAGAGCTCTGGAAACACCATATATTTT.